The 8 T cell receptor beta chains presented below share a single source sample, sequenced in a study of T cells in Graves' hyperthyroidism and ophthalmopathy. Amplification of TCR beta CDR3 regions was performed using RNA transcripts as template. RT-PCR in the first round (using the HTBI primer set) targeted the TCR CDR3. TCRdb re-analysed the multiplex PCR reads in MiXCR, keeping a single row per CDR3 protein. The sample includes some 350,000 distinct CDR3 sequences, 15% to 18% of them seen just once. The sequenced sample consisted of blood. The receptors here all came from a woman under 30 with Graves' hyperthyroidism that later progressed to Graves' ophthalmopathy.

The rearrangement joins TRBV7-9 to TRBJ2-7; TRBD1 might be the D (5 bases). CDR1 is SEHNR and CDR2 is FQNEAQ in the germline V gene (reference sequence). Between the trimmed V and J ends, which lost 3 bases and 2 bases, there was a span of 17 bases. The CDR3 loop spans 16 amino acids. CDR3 DNA: TGTGCCAGCAGCTTCCCCCTAGGTGGACACCCCTACGAGCAGTACTTC. It translates to CASSFPLGGHPYEQYF.

The chain employs TRBV6-1 and TRBJ2-1; D may match TRBD1 or TRBD2 (5 bases each). The germline CDR1 and CDR2 sequences are MNHNS and SASEGT. V was trimmed by 6 bases and J by 6 bases, leaving 21 bases between them. The CDR3 spans 16 residues. The CDR3 protein is CASRDPAAGRGNEQFF. CDR3 DNA sequence: TGTGCCAGCAGGGACCCAGCGGCAGGAAGGGGCAATGAGCAGTTCTTC.

This clonotype was detected a few times. This chain links TRBV5-1 with TRBJ1-4, with 9 bases identical to TRBD1. V shed 0 bases, J shed 0 bases, and the junction held 6 bases outside the gene matches. The CDR3 is made up of 18 amino acids. Germline assignment: CDR1 SGHRS and CDR2 YFSETQ. CDR3 DNA sequence: TGCGCCAGCAGCTTGGTCCCGGGACAGGGCCCAACTAATGAAAAACTGTTTTTT. The encoded protein is CASSLVPGQGPTNEKLFF. The entire variable domain, with the rest obtained from reference TRBV5-1 and TRBJ1-4, is as follows: KAGVTQTPRYLIKTRGQQVTLSCSPISGHRSVSWYQQTPGQGLQFLFEYFSETQRNKGNFPGRFSGRQFSNSRSEMNVSTLELGDSALYLCASSLVPGQGPTNEKLFFGSGTQLSVL.

This clonotype was detected ten times or more. The J gene is TRBJ1-1, the V gene TRBV5-1; tentatively, D is TRBD1 (5 bases). The CDR3 extends over 16 amino acids. Trimming removed 1 base at V and 0 bases at J, with 13 bases between. Germline V gene lookup returns CDR1 SGHRS and CDR2 YFSETQ. This CDR3 reads CASSLRPMTVNTEAFF. The CDR3 DNA is TGCGCCAGCAGCTTGCGGCCGATGACAGTGAACACTGAAGCTTTCTTT.

The gene calls are TRBV12-3 or TRBV12-4 and TRBJ2-1; 9 positions match TRBD2. V gave up 0 bases and J gave up 4 bases; unmatched junction bases: 16. There are 20 residues in the CDR3. The CDR3 sequence: CASSLALGEWREGPYNEQFF. The CDR3 DNA reads as TGTGCCAGCAGTTTAGCGCTTGGAGAATGGCGGGAGGGCCCTTACAATGAGCAGTTCTTC.

The rearrangement links TRBV28 to TRBJ1-1; TRBD1 agrees at 11 bases. CDR3 length: 15 amino acids. Germline V gene sequence: CDR1 MDHEN, CDR2 SYDVKM. Losses at the gene ends were 4 bases for V and 4 bases for J; bases not matched to a gene: 5. The CDR3 DNA reads as TGTGCCAGCAGTTCCGGGACAGGGGGTCTCACTGAAGCTTTCTTT. Protein product: CASSSGTGGLTEAFF.

This clonotype occurred many times. J is TRBJ1-2 and V is TRBV18; D gene ambiguous. Trimming left V 2 bases short and J 7 bases short, with 20 bases between. The CDR3 consists of 16 residues. Per germline, CDR1 KGHSH and CDR2 LQKENI. The DNA of the CDR3 is TGTGCCAGCTCACCATCCCACGGGAGCCCAGGACGTGGCTACACCTTC. Amino acid sequence: CASSPSHGSPGRGYTF.

The table lists this clonotype with many counts. The gene calls are TRBV2 and TRBJ1-2; possibly TRBD1 for D (6 bases). CDR1 is SNHLY and CDR2 is FYNNEI in the germline V gene. The CDR3 sequence is 14 residues long. Trimming pared 2 bases from V and 4 bases from J, leaving 11 bases between. Written as DNA, the CDR3 is TGTGCCAGCAGTGAAACCGGGACAAGCTATGGCTACACCTTC. Its translation is CASSETGTSYGYTF.